Listed below are T cell receptor beta chains from one sample, sequenced in a study of CD4 T cells in relation to SARS-CoV-2 and coronaviruses. TCRdb's copy holds only in-frame clones and misses some; the assay was immunoSEQ multiplex PCR. The data hold 50,000 to 70,000 clones, with about nine tenths observed a single time. What was sequenced was memory CD4+ T cells from PBMCs. The origin of the receptors is a human donor in good health. Each CDR3 is given with its conserved first and last residue. A D gene is named only where the DNA matches it firmly. Expanded clones get a size class; other rows say once, few or many, or leave the size out.

D,J,V,length,size,CDR3,DNA
.,TRBJ1-2,TRBV9,15,.,CASSPTNDNFYGYTF,TGTGCCAGCAGCCCAACTAATGATAACTTCTATGGCTACACCTTC
TRBD2,TRBJ2-2,TRBV29-1,16,.,CSVEGGGGPNTGELFF,TGCAGCGTTGAAGGTGGCGGGGGGCCGAACACCGGGGAGCTGTTTTTT
.,TRBJ2-5,TRBV19,13,once,CASTLGRQETQYF,TGTGCCAGTACCCTTGGTCGACAAGAGACCCAGTACTTC
.,TRBJ2-7,TRBV6-1,15,.,CASSEASPGVYEQYF,TGTGCCAGCAGTGAAGCTAGTCCGGGAGTCTACGAGCAGTACTTC
.,TRBJ1-1,TRBV7-2,14,.,CASSPDRGAPEAFF,TGTGCCAGCAGCCCCGACCGAGGAGCGCCTGAAGCTTTCTTT
TRBD2,TRBJ2-5,TRBV7-2,15,.,CASSSVAGIQETQYF,TGTGCCAGCAGCTCCGTAGCGGGGATCCAAGAGACCCAGTACTTC
.,TRBJ2-5,TRBV9,13,.,CASSARGRQTQYF,TGTGCCAGCAGCGCCCGCGGAAGGCAGACCCAGTACTTC
.,TRBJ2-3,TRBV6-2/TRBV6-3,17,.,CASSYALWRAGTDTQYF,TGTGCCAGCAGTTACGCCCTGTGGCGGGCTGGCACAGATACGCAGTATTTT
.,TRBJ2-3,TRBV7-2,14,.,CASSLAGGQDTQYF,TGTGCCAGCAGCTTAGCGGGGGGGCAAGATACGCAGTATTTT
.,TRBJ1-1,TRBV30,13,.,CAWSVQQKTEAFF,TGTGCCTGGAGTGTACAACAGAAAACTGAAGCTTTCTTT